This T cell receptor (beta chain) was identified in a study of molecular identifiers for immune sequencing clone quantification. Study-wide background: Five portions were made in replicates from RNA of approximately 22,000 or 94,000 naive CD8 cells, and four underwent sequencing. Overall study findings and caveats: Highly expanded clone sizes could be underestimated by identical TCR molecules that share a barcode.

This clonotype was seen repeatedly, ten times or more. The target antigen is unknown. The germline V gene has CDR1 MDHEN and CDR2 SYDVKM. Trimming removed 5 bases at V and 5 bases at J, with 9 bases between. There are 12 residues in the CDR3. Preparation methods for the bulk TCR libraries were those previously described, with listed TCR primers. TCRdb redid the calling of the PCR reads with MiXCR, one entry per CDR3 protein. This table has approximately 630,000 distinct CDR3 sequences, around 25% appearing once. The sequencing sample was made of naive CD8+ T cells from blood, with Jurkat cell RNA spiked in. Noted subset: FACS-sorted CD8+CD4-CCR7+CD45RA+ naive T cells. V usage is TRBV28 and J usage is TRBJ1-2; TRBD1 might be the D (5 bases). The TCR originated in a human donor in good health. Some libraries in this study had Jurkat cell RNA spiked in. The CDR3 coding sequence is TGTGCCAGCAGTGACAGTGCTTATGGCTACACCTTC. Its protein product is CASSDSAYGYTF.